This passage covers 9 T cell receptor beta chains from one sample sequenced in a study of T cell changes during pregnancy in multiple sclerosis. TCRdb keeps only in-frame clones here, not all; method: immunoSEQ multiplex PCR. The sample yields tens of thousands of clones, more than 90% seen once. Here the sequenced sample was CD4+ T cells from peripheral blood mononuclear cells, taken in the second trimester of pregnancy. The receptors stem from a female donor with multiple sclerosis, enrolled in a pregnancy study.

The chain joins TRBV12-5 to TRBJ2-5; TRBD2 matches 11 bases. With V trimmed by 4 bases and J by 2 bases, 3 bases remained unmatched. CDR3 length: 15 amino acids. Per the germline V gene, CDR1 is LGHNT and CDR2 is FRNRAP. CDR3 protein: CASGSGTSGQETQYF. The CDR3, as DNA: TGTGCTAGTGGTTCTGGGACTAGCGGACAAGAGACCCAGTACTTC.

The chain joins TRBV6-5 to TRBJ1-1, with 7 bases fitting TRBD1. Losses at the gene ends were 0 bases for V and 5 bases for J; bases not matched to a gene: 0. The CDR3 contains 13 residues. The germline V gene encodes CDR1 MNHEY and CDR2 SVGAGI. In DNA, the CDR3 is TGTGCCAGCAGTTACTCACAGGGGACTGAAGCTTTCTTT. Amino acid sequence: CASSYSQGTEAFF.

CDR3 nucleotide sequence: TGCGCCAGCAGCTTGCAGACTAGCGGGAGTAATGAGCAGTTCTTC. Its translation: CASSLQTSGSNEQFF. The gene calls are TRBV5-1 and TRBJ2-1; 12 positions match TRBD2. The CDR3 length is 15 residues. Trimming removed 1 base from V and 7 bases from J; junction bases left unmatched: 3. The V gene's germline CDR1 is SGHRS and CDR2 YFSETQ.

Only one count was recorded for this clone. V and J are TRBV30 and TRBJ1-1, with D possibly being TRBD1 (5 bases). Trimming took off 5 bases at V and 10 bases at J, with 17 bases between the two ends. The CDR3 extends over 12 amino acids. Per the germline V gene, CDR1 is GTSNPN and CDR2 is SVGIG (reference sequence). The CDR3 region is CAWGAGVVRAFF. The CDR3 coding sequence is TGTGCCTGGGGGGCGGGGGTAGTGAGAGCTTTCTTT.

CDR3 in amino acids: CSVVGATEAFF. Here the CDR3 DNA reads TGCAGCGTTGTGGGGGCGACTGAAGCTTTCTTT. The V and J genes are TRBV29-1 and TRBJ1-1; TRBD1 might be the D (6 bases). Per the germline V gene, CDR1 is SQVTM and CDR2 is ANQGSEA. The V and J ends lost 4 bases and 5 bases respectively, with 8 bases between them. This CDR3 region has 11 residues.

For this clone: The same CDR3 is also encoded by other DNA sequences in this sample. The chain combines TRBV19 with TRBJ2-7, with TRBD2 matching 13 bases. The junction had 2 bases not matched to a gene; V was cut back by 6 bases and J by 0 bases. This CDR3 comprises 15 residues. Germline CDR1 LNHDA, CDR2 SQIVND (reference sequence). This CDR3 is CASSGLAGVSYEQYF. The CDR3 DNA sequence: TGTGCCAGTAGCGGACTAGCGGGAGTCTCCTACGAGCAGTACTTC.

This chain uses TRBV5-4 with TRBJ2-2; tentatively, D is TRBD1 (8 bases). The V and J ends lost 5 bases and 5 bases respectively, with 19 bases between them. The CDR3 is 16 residues long. Germline CDR1 is SGHNT and CDR2 is YYREEE (reference sequence). The CDR3 coding sequence is TGTGCCAGCAGTTCCGGGGGGACAGGAAGAACCGGGGAGCTGTTTTTT. This encodes CASSSGGTGRTGELFF.

The rearrangement uses TRBV7-8 and TRBJ2-3; D call uncertain. CDR3 length: 14 residues. Germline V gives CDR1 SGHVS, CDR2 FQNEAQ. The V end lost 0 bases, the J end lost 2 bases, and 6 bases lay between the germline ends. CDR3 protein: CASSLAPNTDTQYF. In nucleotides, the CDR3 is TGTGCCAGCAGCTTAGCTCCTAACACAGATACGCAGTATTTT. The full variable domain, with the rest looked up from reference TRBV7-8 and TRBJ2-3, is GAGVSQSPRYKVAKRGQDVALRCDPISGHVSLFWYQQALGQGPEFLTYFQNEAQLDKSGLPSDRFFAERPEGSVSTLKIQRTQQEDSAVYLCASSLAPNTDTQYFGPGTRLTVL.

The J gene is TRBJ2-5, the V gene TRBV27, with a possible D match to TRBD1 (6 bases). The germline V gene encodes CDR1 MNHEY and CDR2 SMNVEV (reference sequence). The CDR3 has 12 amino acids. Trimming removed 6 bases at V and 6 bases at J, with 11 bases between. The CDR3 DNA sequence: TGTGCCAGCAGAAACAGGGTACAGACCCAGTACTTC. It yields the protein CASRNRVQTQYF.